This TCR beta chain was obtained from a study of vaccination and CD4 T cells after COVID-19 (dated by TCRdb to the early 2020s). Background on the whole study: Six males and four females were included in the convalescent cohort, with two Hispanic individuals, seven Caucasians, two Asians and one multiracial person represented. Participants got two doses of the Pfizer-BioNTech BNT162b2 vaccine (n=8) or two doses of the Moderna mRNA-1273 vaccine (n=2). Post-COVID blood samples were collected from convalescent patients a median of about 92 days after diagnosis, with a range of about 35 to 161 days. Post-vaccine blood samples were taken a median of around 77 days after the second vaccine dose, with a range of roughly 13 to 250 days. The cultures were stimulated with overlapping spike peptide pools from SARS-CoV-2 and from the common cold coronaviruses HCoV-NL63, HCoV-OC43 and HCoV-229E. Control cultures used a CEFX viral epitope pool as positive control, an HIV-1 Nef peptide pool as negative control, or no peptide. In 10 COVID-19 convalescent patients and several infection-naive healthy vaccine recipients, the spike-specific CD4+ TCR repertoire before mRNA vaccination was compared with the repertoire after mRNA vaccination. An earlier paper using these donors assessed, at the TCR clonotype level, memory CD4+ T cell crossreactivity between SARS-CoV-2 and common cold coronavirus spike proteins.

According to the study, the label for this sample's treatment or condition signals: approximately 9-day PBMC culture with coronavirus spike peptide pools or control peptides (ViraFEST assay). CD4+ T cells from unexposed donors were collected before the COVID-19 pandemic (2011-2018). The study used the ViraFEST assay, which expanded antigen-specific T cells with peptide pools and then identified expanded clonotypes by TCR sequencing. Each well held 2.2 million or so PBMCs cultured in IMDM containing about 5% human AB serum and approximately 9.8 IU/ml IL-2, with 8.5 to 10 ug/ml peptide pools added. On days 3 and 7, half of the culture medium was replaced with fresh IL-2-containing medium. Once the cells had been in culture for ten to eleven days, the EasySep CD4+ T cell isolation kit was used to isolate CD4+ T cells by negative selection. As cell number allowed, CD4+ T cells from unexposed donors were tested for reactivity to SARS-CoV-2 S and N and to four common cold coronavirus spike pools. PBMCs were separated from whole blood using Ficoll-Paque Plus gradient centrifugation and then either used fresh or cryopreserved at -140C. Triplicate wells were generally used for each culture condition. The leukapheresis product for the unexposed donors was obtained through commercial purchase.

A remark on this clonotype: Its antigen specificity is not known. No base quality information exists; no much larger clone differs at one position.

The method behind the library was PCR. TCR sequencing of DNA from cultured CD4+ T cells used the Oncomine TCR Beta short-read assay at the Johns Hopkins FTIC core. The QIAamp micro DNA kit was used to extract genomic DNA from the cultured CD4+ T cells. The Oncomine TCR Beta libraries from cultured CD4+ T cells were pooled using unique dual indexes and then sequenced on an Illumina iSeq 100. The paper's data handling went like this. Non-productive sequences were filtered out, and CDR3s that did not start with C, did not end with F or W, or were shorter than 7 amino acids were discarded. Antigen-specific clonotypes were identified with the MANAFEST web application by comparing peptide-stimulated wells with reference and other culture wells. Positive clones required FDR below 0.05, an odds ratio above 5, and productive frequency above 0.1% in at least two of three replicate wells. A clonotype was classed as cross-reactive if the clonotype showed significant expansion both in SARS-CoV-2 spike wells and in at least one common cold coronavirus spike condition. Similarity between CDR3 sequences was evaluated in R version 3.6.1 using Levenshtein distances (stringdist) and unrooted phylogenetic trees (ape). Clones were called with MiXCR by TCRdb after fastp trimmed the public reads at Q25, and only in-frame beta chains were retained. One record per CDR3 amino acid sequence lists the most common genes and DNA. For this entry, the V and J calls and clone size follow TCRdb and not the study's own pipeline. In all, the sample holds around 8,200 distinct CDR3 sequences, and about half of those were seen once. Clones ranked in the top ten supply 24% of the sample.

From its cysteine to its phenylalanine, the CDR3 spans 15 amino acids. Just CDR3 DNA is preserved here, 45 bases in frame from base 1. The trim is 0 bases for V and 4 bases for J, with a gap of 11 bases between the germline ends. CDR1 and CDR2 are drawn from the germline V gene: SGHRS, YFSETQ. Paper-wide results and their limitations: Nearly all vaccine-specific clones in convalescent patients (304 of 307) were mono-reactive for SARS-CoV-2 spike rather than cross-reactive with common cold coronaviruses. The median number of SARS-CoV-2-reactive clonotypes rose from 20 to 25 after infection to about 40 after vaccination, but the change was not significant. In convalescent patients, a median around 89% of post-vaccine SARS-CoV-2-reactive clones were detected only after vaccination, suggesting vaccine-specific priming. The number of convalescent patients in the study was relatively small, and the study did not examine early timepoints following natural infection.

This receptor was taken from a human donor in good health. Sequenced input: CD4+ T cells from blood, cultured in vitro. This receptor chain uses TRBV5-1 and TRBJ1-5; D gene: possibly TRBD1, on 5 matching bases. CDR3 loop: CASSLGDPWNQPQHF. The nucleotide sequence is TGCGCCAGCAGCTTGGGGGACCCATGGAATCAGCCCCAGCATTTT.